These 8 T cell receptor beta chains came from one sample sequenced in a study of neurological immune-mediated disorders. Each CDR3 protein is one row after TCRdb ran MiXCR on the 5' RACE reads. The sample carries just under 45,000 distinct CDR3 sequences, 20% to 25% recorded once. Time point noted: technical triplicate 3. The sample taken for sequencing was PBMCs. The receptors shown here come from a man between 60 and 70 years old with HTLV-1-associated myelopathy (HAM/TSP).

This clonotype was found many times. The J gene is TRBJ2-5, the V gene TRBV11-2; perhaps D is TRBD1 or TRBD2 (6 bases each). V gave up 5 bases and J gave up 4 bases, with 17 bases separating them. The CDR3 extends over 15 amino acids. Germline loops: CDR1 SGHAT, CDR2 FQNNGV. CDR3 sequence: CASSQGGTQTETQYF. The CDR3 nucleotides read TGTGCCAGCAGCCAAGGCGGGACACAGACAGAGACCCAGTACTTC.

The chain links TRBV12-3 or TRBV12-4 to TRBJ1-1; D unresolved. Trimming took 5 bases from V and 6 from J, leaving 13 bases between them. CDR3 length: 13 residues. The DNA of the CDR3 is TGTGCCAGCAGTCCCTCGACCTTTGCTGAAGCTTTCTTT. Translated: CASSPSTFAEAFF.

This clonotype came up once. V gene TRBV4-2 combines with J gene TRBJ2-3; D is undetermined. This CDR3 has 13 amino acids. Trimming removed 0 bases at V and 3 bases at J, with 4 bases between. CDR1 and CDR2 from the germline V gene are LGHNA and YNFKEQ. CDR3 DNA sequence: TGTGCCAGCAGCCAAGATTTGACAGATACGCAGTATTTT. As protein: CASSQDLTDTQYF.

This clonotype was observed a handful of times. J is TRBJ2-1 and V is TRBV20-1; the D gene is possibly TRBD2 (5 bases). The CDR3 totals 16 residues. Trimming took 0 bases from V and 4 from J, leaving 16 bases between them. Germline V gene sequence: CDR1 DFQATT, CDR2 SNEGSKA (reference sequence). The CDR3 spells CSARDIGGPKYNEQFF. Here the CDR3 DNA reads TGCAGTGCTAGAGATATCGGAGGTCCCAAATACAATGAGCAGTTCTTC.

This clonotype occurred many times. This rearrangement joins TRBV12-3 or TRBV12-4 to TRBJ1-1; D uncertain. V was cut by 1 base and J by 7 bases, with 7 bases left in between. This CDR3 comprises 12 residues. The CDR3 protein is CASSLGLFEAFF. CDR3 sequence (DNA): TGTGCCAGCAGTTTAGGGCTGTTTGAAGCTTTCTTT.

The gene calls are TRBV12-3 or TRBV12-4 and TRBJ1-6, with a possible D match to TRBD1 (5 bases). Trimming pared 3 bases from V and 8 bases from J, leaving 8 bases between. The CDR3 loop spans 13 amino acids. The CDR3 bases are TGTGCCAGCAGTTTTGGAGGGGATTCACCCCTCCACTTT. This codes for CASSFGGDSPLHF.

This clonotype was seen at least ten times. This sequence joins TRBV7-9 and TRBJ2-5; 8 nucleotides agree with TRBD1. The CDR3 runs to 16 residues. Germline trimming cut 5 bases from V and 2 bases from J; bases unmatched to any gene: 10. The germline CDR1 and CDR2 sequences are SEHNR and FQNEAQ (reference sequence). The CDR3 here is CASSVGTGPYQETQYF. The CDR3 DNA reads TGTGCCAGCAGCGTAGGGACAGGACCGTATCAAGAGACCCAGTACTTC.

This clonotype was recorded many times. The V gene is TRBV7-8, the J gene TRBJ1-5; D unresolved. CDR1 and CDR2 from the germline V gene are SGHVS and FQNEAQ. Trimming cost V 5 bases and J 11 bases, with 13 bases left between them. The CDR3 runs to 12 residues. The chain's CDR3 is CASSPPIGTQHF. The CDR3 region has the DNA TGTGCCAGCAGCCCCCCTATCGGGACCCAGCATTTT.